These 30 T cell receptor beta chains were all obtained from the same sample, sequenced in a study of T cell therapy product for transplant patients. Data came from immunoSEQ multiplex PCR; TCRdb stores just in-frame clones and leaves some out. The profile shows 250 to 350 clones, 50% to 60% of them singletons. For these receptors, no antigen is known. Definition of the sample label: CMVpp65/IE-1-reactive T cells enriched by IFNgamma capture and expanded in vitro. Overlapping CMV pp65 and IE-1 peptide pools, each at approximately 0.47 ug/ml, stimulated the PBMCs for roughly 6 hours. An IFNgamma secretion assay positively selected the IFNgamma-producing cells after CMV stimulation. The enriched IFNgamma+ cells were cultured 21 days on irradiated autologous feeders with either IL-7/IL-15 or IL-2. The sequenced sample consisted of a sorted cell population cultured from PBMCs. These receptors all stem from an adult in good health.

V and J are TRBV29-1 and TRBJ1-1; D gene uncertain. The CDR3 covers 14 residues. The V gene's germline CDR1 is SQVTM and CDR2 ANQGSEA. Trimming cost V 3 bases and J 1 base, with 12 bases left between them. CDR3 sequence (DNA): TGCAGCGTTGAGCATCCAGAATGGAACACTGAAGCTTTCTTT. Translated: CSVEHPEWNTEAFF.

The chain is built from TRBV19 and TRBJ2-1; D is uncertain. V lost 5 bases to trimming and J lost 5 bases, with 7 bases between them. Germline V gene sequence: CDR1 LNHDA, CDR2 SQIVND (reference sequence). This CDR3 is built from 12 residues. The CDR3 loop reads CASSDWNNEQFF. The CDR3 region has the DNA TGTGCCAGTAGTGACTGGAACAATGAGCAGTTCTTC.

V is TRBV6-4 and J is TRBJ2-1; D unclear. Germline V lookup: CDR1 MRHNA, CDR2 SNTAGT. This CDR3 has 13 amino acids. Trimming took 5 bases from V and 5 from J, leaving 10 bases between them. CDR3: CASSRVEHNEQFF. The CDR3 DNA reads TGTGCCAGCAGTAGAGTGGAACACAATGAGCAGTTCTTC.

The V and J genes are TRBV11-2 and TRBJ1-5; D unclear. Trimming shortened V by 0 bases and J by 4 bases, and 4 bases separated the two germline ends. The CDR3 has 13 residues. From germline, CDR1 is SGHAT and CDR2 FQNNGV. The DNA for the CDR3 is TGTGCCAGCAGCTTAGATATAAATCAGCCCCAGCATTTT. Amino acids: CASSLDINQPQHF.

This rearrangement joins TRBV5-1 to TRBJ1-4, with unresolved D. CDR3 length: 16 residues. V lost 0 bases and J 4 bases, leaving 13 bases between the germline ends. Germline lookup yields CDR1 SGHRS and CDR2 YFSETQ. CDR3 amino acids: CASSLGSGSGNEKLFF. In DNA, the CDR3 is TGCGCCAGCAGCTTGGGATCCGGGAGTGGTAATGAAAAACTGTTTTTT.

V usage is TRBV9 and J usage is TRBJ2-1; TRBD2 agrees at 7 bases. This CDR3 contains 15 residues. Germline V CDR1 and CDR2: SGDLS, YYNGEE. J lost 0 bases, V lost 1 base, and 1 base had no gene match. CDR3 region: CASSVLADSYNEQFF. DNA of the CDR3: TGTGCCAGCAGCGTACTAGCGGACTCCTACAATGAGCAGTTCTTC.

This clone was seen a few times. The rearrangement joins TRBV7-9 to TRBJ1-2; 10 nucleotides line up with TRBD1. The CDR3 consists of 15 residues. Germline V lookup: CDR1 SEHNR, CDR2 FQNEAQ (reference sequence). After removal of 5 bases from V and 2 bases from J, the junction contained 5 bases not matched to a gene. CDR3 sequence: CASSAPGQGNYGYTF. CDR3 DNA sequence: TGTGCCAGCAGCGCCCCGGGACAGGGGAACTATGGCTACACCTTC.

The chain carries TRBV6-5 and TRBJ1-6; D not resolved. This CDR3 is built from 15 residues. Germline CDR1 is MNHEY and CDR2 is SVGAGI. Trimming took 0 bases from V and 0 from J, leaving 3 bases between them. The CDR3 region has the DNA TGTGCCAGCAGTTACTCTTTCTCCTATAATTCACCCCTCCACTTT. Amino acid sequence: CASSYSFSYNSPLHF.

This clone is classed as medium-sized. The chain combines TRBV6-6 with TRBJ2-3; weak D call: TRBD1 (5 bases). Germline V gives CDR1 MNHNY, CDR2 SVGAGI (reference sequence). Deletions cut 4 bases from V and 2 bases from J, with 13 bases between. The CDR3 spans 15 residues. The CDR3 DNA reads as TGTGCCAGCAGTTCGGGCACTGGGGCCACAGATACGCAGTATTTT. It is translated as CASSSGTGATDTQYF.

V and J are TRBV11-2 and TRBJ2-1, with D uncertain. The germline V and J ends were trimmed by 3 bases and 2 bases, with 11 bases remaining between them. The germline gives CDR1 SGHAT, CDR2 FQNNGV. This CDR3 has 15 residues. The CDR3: CASSFLADPYNEQFF. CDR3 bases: TGTGCCAGCAGCTTCCTGGCGGACCCCTACAATGAGCAGTTCTTC.

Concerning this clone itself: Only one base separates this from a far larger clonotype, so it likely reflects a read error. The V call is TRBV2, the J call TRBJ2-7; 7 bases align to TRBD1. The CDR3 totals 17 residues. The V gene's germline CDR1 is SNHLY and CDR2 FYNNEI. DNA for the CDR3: TGTGCCAGCAGTGAGCCTTCCGACAGGGTATTTAACGACGAGAAGTACTTC. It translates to CASSEPSDRVFNDEKYF. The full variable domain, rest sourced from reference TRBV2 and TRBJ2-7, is EPEVTQTPSHQVTQMGQEVILRCVPISNHLYFYWYRQILGQKVEFLVSFYNNEISEKSEIFDDQFSVERPDGSNFTLKIRSTKLEDSAMYFCASSEPSDRVFNDEKYFGPGTRLTVT.

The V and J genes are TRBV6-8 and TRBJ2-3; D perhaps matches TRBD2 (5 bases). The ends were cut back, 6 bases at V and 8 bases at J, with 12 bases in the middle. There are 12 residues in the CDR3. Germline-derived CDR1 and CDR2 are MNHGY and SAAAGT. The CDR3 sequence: CASRGGFGTQYF. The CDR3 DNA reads TGTGCCAGCAGGGGCGGGTTTGGTACGCAGTATTTT.

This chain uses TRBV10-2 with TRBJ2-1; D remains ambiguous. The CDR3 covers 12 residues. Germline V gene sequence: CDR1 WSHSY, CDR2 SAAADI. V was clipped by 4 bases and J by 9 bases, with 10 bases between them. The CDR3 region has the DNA TGCGCCAGCAGTGTAGCCCCCGCTGAGCAGTTCTTC. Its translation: CASSVAPAEQFF.

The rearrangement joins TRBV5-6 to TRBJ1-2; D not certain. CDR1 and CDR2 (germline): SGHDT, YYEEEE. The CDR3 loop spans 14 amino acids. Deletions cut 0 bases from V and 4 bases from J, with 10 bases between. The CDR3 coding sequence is TGTGCCAGCAGCTTGGCCCACAGACTCTATGGCTACACCTTC. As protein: CASSLAHRLYGYTF.

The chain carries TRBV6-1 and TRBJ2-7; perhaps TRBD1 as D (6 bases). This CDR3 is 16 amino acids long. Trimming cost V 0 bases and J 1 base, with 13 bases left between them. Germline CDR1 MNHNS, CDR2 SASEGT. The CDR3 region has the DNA TGTGCCAGCAGTGAAGCCTTGGACAGTCTTTCCTACGAGCAGTACTTC. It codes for CASSEALDSLSYEQYF.

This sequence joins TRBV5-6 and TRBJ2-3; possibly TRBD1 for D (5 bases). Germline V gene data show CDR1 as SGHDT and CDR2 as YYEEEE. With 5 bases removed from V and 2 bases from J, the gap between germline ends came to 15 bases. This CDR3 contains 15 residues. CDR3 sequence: CASSSGTGATDTQYF. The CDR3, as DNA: TGTGCCAGCAGTTCGGGCACTGGGGCCACAGATACGCAGTATTTT.

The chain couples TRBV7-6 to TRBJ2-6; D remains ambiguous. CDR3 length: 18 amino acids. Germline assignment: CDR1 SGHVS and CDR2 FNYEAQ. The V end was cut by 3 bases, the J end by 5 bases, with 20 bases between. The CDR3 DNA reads TGTGCCAGCAGCTTCCGGCAAATCTCACAAAGTCGGGCCAACGTCCTGACTTTC. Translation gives CASSFRQISQSRANVLTF.

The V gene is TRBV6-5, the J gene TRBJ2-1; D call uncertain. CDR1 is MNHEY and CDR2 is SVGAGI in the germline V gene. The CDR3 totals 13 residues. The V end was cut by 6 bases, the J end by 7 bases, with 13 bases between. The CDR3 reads CASSPTTWNEQFF. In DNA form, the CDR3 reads TGTGCCAGCAGCCCCACGACTTGGAATGAGCAGTTCTTC.

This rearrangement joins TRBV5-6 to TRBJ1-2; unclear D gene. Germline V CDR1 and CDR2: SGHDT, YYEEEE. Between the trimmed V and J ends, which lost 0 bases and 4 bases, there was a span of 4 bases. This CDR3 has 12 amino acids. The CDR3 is CASSLGGYGYTF. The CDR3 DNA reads TGTGCCAGCAGCTTGGGGGGCTATGGCTACACCTTC.

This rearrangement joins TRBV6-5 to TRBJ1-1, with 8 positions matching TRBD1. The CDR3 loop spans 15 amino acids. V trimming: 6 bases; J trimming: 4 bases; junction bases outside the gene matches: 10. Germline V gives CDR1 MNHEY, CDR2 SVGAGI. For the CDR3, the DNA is TGTGCCAGCAGGCCACCGACAGGGGCAGGCACTGAAGCTTTCTTT. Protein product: CASRPPTGAGTEAFF.

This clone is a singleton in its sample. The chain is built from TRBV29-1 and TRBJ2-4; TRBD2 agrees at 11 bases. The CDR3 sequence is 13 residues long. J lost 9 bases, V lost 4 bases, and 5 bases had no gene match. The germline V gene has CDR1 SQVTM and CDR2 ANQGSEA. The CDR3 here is CSVATSGEGIQYF. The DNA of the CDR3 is TGCAGCGTTGCGACTAGCGGGGAAGGCATTCAGTACTTC.

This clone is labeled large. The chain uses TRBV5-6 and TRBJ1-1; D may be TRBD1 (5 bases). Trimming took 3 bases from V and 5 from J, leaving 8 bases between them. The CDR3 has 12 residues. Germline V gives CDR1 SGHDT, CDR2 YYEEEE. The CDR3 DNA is TGTGCCAGCAGCTCCTGGGGGACTGAAGCTTTCTTT. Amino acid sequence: CASSSWGTEAFF.

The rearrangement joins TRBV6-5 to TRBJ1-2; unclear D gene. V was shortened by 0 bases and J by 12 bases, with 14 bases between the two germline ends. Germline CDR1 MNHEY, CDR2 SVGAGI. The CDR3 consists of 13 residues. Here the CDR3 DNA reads TGTGCCAGCAGTTACTCGAACCAGGCACCCGACACCTTC. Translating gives CASSYSNQAPDTF.

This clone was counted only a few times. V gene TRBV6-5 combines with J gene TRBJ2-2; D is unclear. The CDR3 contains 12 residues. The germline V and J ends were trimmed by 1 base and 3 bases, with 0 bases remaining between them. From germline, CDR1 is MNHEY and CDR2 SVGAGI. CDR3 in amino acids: CASSYYTGELFF. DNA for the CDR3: TGTGCCAGCAGTTACTACACCGGGGAGCTGTTTTTT.

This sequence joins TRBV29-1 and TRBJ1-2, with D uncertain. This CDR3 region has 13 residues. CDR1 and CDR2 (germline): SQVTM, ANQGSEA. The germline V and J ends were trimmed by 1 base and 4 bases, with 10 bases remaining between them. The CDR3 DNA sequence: TGCAGCGTTGAAGTTAATAGTTTCTATGGCTACACCTTC. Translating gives CSVEVNSFYGYTF. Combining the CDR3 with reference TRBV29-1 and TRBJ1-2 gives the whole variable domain SAVISQKPSRDICQRGTSLTIQCQVDSQVTMMFWYRQQPGQSLTLIATANQGSEATYESGFVIDKFPISRPNLTFSTLTVSNMSPEDSSIYLCSVEVNSFYGYTFGSGTRLTVV.

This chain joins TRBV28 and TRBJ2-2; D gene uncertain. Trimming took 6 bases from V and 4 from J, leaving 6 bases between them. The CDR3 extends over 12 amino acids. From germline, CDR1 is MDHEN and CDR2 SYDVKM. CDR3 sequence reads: CASSQLTGELFF. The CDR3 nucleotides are TGTGCCAGCAGCCAACTCACCGGGGAGCTGTTTTTT.

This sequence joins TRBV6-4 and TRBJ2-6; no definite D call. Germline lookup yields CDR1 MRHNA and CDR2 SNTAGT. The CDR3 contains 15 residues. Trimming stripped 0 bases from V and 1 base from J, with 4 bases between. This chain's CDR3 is CASSDSKSGANVLTF. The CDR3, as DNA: TGTGCCAGCAGTGACTCGAAATCTGGGGCCAACGTCCTGACTTTC.

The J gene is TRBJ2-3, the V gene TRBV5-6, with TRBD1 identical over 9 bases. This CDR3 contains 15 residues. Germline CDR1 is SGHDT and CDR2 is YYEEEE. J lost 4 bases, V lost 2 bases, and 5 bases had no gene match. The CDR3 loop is CASSFRDREADTQYF. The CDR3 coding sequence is TGTGCCAGCAGCTTCCGGGACAGGGAGGCAGATACGCAGTATTTT.

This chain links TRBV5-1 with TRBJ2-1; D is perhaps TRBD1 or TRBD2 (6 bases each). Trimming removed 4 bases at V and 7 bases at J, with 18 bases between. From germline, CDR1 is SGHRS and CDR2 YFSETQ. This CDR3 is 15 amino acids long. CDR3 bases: TGCGCCAGCAGCCCTTCGGTGATAGGGGGGAATGAGCAGTTCTTC. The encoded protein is CASSPSVIGGNEQFF.

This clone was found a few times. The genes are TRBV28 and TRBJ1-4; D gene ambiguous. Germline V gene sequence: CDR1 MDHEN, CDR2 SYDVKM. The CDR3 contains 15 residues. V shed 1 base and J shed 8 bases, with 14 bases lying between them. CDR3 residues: CASSLSTTFEEKLFF. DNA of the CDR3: TGTGCCAGCAGTTTATCGACGACCTTCGAGGAAAAACTGTTTTTT.